This TCR beta chain was captured in a study of blood T cell repertoires in COVID-19. Turning to the study itself: Spain, Italy and the United States supplied samples that represented acute and convalescent COVID-19.

Profiling relied on immunoSEQ multiplex PCR, and the TCRdb table lists in-frame clones only, not all of them. The data show approximately 150,000 clones, 60% to 85% seen once. Germline-derived CDR1 and CDR2 are MRHNA and SNTAGT. Trimming removed 6 bases at V and 5 bases at J, with 16 bases between. CDR3 length: 14 residues. This TCR was recovered from a man aged 50 to 60 with acute or convalescent COVID-19. The sequenced material came from peripheral blood. The rearrangement uses TRBV6-4 and TRBJ1-1; tentative D call: TRBD1 (5 bases). The CDR3 protein is CASRADERGTEAFF. In DNA, the CDR3 is TGTGCCAGCAGGGCAGACGAACGGGGGACTGAAGCTTTCTTT.